The 15 T cell receptor beta chains reported below all come from one sample, sequenced in a study of T cells expressing NK-cell markers. From the 5' RACE reads, TCRdb lists one entry per CDR3 protein and no DNA. The listing contains approximately 440,000 distinct CDR3 sequences. The sample was blood T cells: a sorted CD56 or NKG2C T cell subset, CD4+ or CD8+ T cells, or bulk PBMC T cells (not recorded which). Receptor source: a woman aged 45 to 65 in good health.

J is TRBJ2-1 and V is TRBV3-1. This CDR3 has 12 amino acids. Germline lookup yields CDR1 LGHDT and CDR2 YNNKEL (reference sequence). CDR3 sequence: CASSQVGREQFF.

The V and J genes are TRBV2 and TRBJ2-5; TCRdb proposes TRBD1, but this gene call is untestable without DNA. Germline values: CDR1 SNHLY, CDR2 FYNNEI. This CDR3 contains 14 residues. CDR3 region: CASSEGTGKETQYF.

The rearrangement joins TRBV5-6 to TRBJ1-1; TCRdb's assignment of TRBD1 cannot be checked, as there is no DNA. CDR1 is SGHDT and CDR2 is YYEEEE in the germline V gene. There are 16 residues in the CDR3. The CDR3 loop is CASSFHRTGRNTEAFF.

The chain employs TRBV7-8 and TRBJ2-1. CDR1 is SGHVS, CDR2 FQNEAQ, per germline. The CDR3 is made up of 14 amino acids. Here the CDR3 reads CASSLAPDYNEQFF.

This chain joins TRBV12-3 or TRBV12-4 and TRBJ1-2; checking the TCRdb D call of TRBD1 is not possible without DNA. The CDR3 sequence is 14 residues long. This CDR3 is CASSSSVGPGGYTF.

The rearrangement joins TRBV7-2 to TRBJ2-5; with no DNA, the TCRdb D assignment of TRBD2 cannot be verified. Looked up from germline, CDR1 is SGHTA and CDR2 is FQGNSA. The CDR3 covers 15 residues. The chain's CDR3 is CASTPPAGLRETQYF.

The gene calls are TRBV3-1 and TRBJ2-1. The germline gives CDR1 LGHDT, CDR2 YNNKEL (reference sequence). This CDR3 contains 16 residues. The CDR3 spells CASSKPPGVAYNEQFF.

This chain joins TRBV2 and TRBJ2-3. Germline lookup yields CDR1 SNHLY and CDR2 FYNNEI. The CDR3 sequence is 16 residues long. The CDR3 sequence is CASSEQGPSRADTQYF.

The chain uses TRBV5-1 and TRBJ2-1; TCRdb returns TRBD2, unconfirmable since there is no DNA. Germline loops: CDR1 SGHRS, CDR2 YFSETQ. The CDR3 is made up of 15 amino acids. This CDR3 is CASSPRRLAMNEQFF.

The chain uses TRBV12-3 or TRBV12-4 and TRBJ2-5. The CDR3 runs 12 residues. The CDR3: CASSPGVETQYF.

This chain connects TRBV7-2 to TRBJ2-3; the D call from TCRdb, TRBD2, cannot be confirmed without DNA. Germline values: CDR1 SGHTA, CDR2 FQGNSA. The CDR3 length is 16 residues. CDR3 loop: CASSPRTSGKADTQYF.

The chain joins TRBV20-1 to TRBJ2-3; as DNA is missing, the TRBD1 call by TCRdb cannot be tested. The length of the CDR3 is 18 residues. The germline V gene has CDR1 DFQATT and CDR2 SNEGSKA (reference sequence). The CDR3 here is CSAPRTGSSGLWEDTQYF.

This chain uses TRBV29-1 with TRBJ2-7; the TRBD1 assignment by TCRdb is unverifiable without DNA. The germline gives CDR1 SQVTM, CDR2 ANQGSEA. The CDR3 extends over 15 amino acids. This CDR3 is CSVPTRGEVPYEQYF.

The V and J genes are TRBV6-1 and TRBJ2-1; TCRdb lists TRBD2, though no DNA is available to test this call. The CDR3 totals 12 residues. In germline, CDR1 is MNHNS, CDR2 SASEGT. The CDR3 sequence: CASRARYNEQFF.

The chain combines TRBV20-1 with TRBJ2-5; TCRdb's D gene call, TRBD1, goes unchecked for lack of DNA. Germline V gene lookup returns CDR1 DFQATT and CDR2 SNEGSKA (reference sequence). The CDR3 totals 12 residues. This CDR3 is CSASRGQGAQYF.